This TCR beta chain derives from a study of T cell repertoires in cytomegalovirus infection. Study in general: Used in the study were CMV epitopes, some recently identified and HLA-C-restricted, others well-studied and HLA-B-restricted.

With regard to this clonotype: Its specificity is unknown.

The CDR3 length is 13 residues. Unmatched junction bases numbered 8, after V lost 8 bases and J lost 6 bases. One entry per CDR3 protein, called by TCRdb with MiXCR from the reads. The repertoire includes over 100,000 distinct CDR3 sequences, roughly 30% of them detected once, and roughly 81% sits in the top ten. The gene calls are TRBV12-3 or TRBV12-4 and TRBJ2-3; 7 nucleotides agree with TRBD2. The TCR comes from a human donor in good health (CMV status not recorded). Some clones in this sample may be carry-over from other donors' samples. Sequencing used CD8+ T cells from cultured PBMCs, obtained from culture after CMV antigen stimulation. CDR3 amino acids: CASAGLVSDTQYF. The CDR3 region has the DNA TGTGCCAGCGCCGGACTAGTGAGTGATACGCAGTATTTT.